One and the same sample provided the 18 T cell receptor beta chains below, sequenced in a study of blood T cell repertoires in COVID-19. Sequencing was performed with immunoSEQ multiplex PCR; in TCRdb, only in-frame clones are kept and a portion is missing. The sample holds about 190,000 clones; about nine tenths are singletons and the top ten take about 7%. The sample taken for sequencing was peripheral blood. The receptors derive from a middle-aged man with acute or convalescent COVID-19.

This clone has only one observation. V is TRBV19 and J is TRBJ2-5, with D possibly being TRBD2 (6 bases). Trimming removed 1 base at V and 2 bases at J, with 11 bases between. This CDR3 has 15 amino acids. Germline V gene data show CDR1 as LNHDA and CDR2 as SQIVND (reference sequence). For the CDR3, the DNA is TGTGCCAGTAGTATAGGGTCGGGGGTTCAAGAGACCCAGTACTTC. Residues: CASSIGSGVQETQYF.

The CDR3 DNA sequence: TGCAGCGTCTCCCAGACAGGCCGTTCCTACGAGCAGTACTTC. Protein: CSVSQTGRSYEQYF. The chain joins TRBV29-1 to TRBJ2-7; D possibly corresponds to TRBD1 (6 bases). The CDR3 totals 14 residues. V was clipped by 6 bases and J by 1 base, with 16 bases between them. Germline V CDR1 and CDR2: SQVTM, ANQGSEA.

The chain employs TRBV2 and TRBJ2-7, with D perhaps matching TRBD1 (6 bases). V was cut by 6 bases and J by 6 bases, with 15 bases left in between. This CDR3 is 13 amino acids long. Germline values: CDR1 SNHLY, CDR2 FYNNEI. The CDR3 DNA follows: TGTGCCAGCAGCCTAACACAGGGACCCGAGCAGTACTTC. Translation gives CASSLTQGPEQYF.

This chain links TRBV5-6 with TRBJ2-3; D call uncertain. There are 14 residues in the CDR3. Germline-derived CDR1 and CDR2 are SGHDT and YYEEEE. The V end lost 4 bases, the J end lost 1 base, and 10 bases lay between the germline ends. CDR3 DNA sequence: TGTGCCAGCAGCCTCGGGTTTGGCACAGATACGCAGTATTTT. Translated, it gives CASSLGFGTDTQYF.

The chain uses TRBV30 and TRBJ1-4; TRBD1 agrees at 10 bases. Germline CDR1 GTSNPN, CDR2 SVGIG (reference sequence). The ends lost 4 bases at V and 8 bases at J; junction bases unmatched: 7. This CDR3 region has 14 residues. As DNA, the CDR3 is TGTGCCTGGACGACAGGGGGCACTGGCGAAAAACTGTTTTTT. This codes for CAWTTGGTGEKLFF. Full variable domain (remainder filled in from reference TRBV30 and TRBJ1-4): SQTIHQWPATLVQPVGSPLSLECTVEGTSNPNLYWYRQAAGRGLQLLFYSVGIGQISSEVPQNLSASRPQDRQFILSSKKLLLSDSGFYLCAWTTGGTGEKLFFGSGTQLSVL.

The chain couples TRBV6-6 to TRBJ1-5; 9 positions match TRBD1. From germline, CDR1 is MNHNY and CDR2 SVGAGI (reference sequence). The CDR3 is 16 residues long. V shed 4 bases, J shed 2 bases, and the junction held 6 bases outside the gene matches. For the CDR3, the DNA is TGTGCCAGCAGTTCCAGACAGGGGGGTGGCAATCAGCCCCAGCATTTT. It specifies CASSSRQGGGNQPQHF.

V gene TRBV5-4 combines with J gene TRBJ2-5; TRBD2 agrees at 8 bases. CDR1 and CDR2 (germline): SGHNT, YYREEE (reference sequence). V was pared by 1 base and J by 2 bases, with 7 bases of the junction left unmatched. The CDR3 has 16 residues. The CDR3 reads CASSLTGGRAQETQYF. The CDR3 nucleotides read TGTGCCAGCAGCTTGACGGGGGGGCGGGCGCAAGAGACCCAGTACTTC.

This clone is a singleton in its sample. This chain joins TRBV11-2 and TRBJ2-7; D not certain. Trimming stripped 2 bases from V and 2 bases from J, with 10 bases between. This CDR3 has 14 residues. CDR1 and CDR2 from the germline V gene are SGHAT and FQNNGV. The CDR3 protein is CASSLSGLAYEQYF. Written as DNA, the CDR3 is TGTGCCAGCAGCTTATCAGGATTAGCCTACGAGCAGTACTTC.

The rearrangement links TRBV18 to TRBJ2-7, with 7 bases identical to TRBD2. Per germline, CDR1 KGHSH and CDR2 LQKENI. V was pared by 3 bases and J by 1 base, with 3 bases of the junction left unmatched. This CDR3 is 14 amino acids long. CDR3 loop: CASSPSGGSYEQYF. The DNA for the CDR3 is TGTGCCAGCTCACCGTCGGGGGGATCCTACGAGCAGTACTTC.

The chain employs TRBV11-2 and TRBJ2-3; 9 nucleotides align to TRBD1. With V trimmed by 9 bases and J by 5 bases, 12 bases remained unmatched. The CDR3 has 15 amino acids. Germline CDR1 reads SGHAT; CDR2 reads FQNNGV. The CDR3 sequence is CASGTGFKFRDTQYF. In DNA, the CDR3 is TGTGCCAGTGGGACAGGGTTTAAGTTTCGAGATACGCAGTATTTT.

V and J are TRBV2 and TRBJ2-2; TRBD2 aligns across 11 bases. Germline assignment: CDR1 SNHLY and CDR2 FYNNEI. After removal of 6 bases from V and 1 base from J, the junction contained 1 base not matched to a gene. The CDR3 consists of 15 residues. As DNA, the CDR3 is TGTGCCAGCAGCGGGACTAGCGGGAACACCGGGGAGCTGTTTTTT. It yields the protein CASSGTSGNTGELFF. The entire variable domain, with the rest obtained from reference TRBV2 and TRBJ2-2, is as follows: EPEVTQTPSHQVTQMGQEVILRCVPISNHLYFYWYRQILGQKVEFLVSFYNNEISEKSEIFDDQFSVERPDGSNFTLKIRSTKLEDSAMYFCASSGTSGNTGELFFGEGSRLTVL.

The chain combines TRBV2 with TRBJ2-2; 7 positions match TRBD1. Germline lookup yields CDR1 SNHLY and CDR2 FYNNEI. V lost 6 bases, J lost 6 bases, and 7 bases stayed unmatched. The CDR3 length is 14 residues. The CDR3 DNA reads TGTGCCAGCAGGCTAGGGGGCGCGTCCGGGGAGCTGTTTTTT. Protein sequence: CASRLGGASGELFF.

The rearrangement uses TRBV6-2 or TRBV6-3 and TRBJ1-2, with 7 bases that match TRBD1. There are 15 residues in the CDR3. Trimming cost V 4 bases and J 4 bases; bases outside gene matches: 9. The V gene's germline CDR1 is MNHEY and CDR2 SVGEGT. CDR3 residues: CASSSRGLNIYGYTF. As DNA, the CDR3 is TGTGCCAGCAGTTCGAGGGGGCTGAATATCTATGGCTACACCTTC.

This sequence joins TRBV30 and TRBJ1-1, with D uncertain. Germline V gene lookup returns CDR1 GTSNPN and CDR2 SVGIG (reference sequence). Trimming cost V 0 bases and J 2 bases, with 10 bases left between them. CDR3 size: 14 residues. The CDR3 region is CAWSVGGFNTEAFF. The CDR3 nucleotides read TGTGCCTGGAGTGTAGGAGGCTTCAACACTGAAGCTTTCTTT.

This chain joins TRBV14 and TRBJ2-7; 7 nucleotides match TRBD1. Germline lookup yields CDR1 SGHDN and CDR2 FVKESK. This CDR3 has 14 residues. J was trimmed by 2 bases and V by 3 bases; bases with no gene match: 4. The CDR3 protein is CASSQGQTTYEQYF. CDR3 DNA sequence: TGTGCCAGCAGCCAGGGACAGACAACCTACGAGCAGTACTTC.

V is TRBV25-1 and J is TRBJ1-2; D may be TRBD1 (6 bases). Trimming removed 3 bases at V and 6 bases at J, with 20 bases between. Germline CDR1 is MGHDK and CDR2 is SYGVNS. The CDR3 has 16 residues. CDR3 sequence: CASSDGGFRGVDGYTF. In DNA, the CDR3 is TGTGCCAGCAGTGATGGGGGCTTCCGGGGGGTTGATGGCTACACCTTC.

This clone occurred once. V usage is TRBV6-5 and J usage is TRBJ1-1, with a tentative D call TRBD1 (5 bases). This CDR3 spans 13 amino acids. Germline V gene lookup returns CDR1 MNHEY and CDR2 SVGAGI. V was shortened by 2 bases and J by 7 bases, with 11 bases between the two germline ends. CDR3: CASSYERQLEAFF. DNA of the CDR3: TGTGCCAGCAGTTACGAGAGACAGCTTGAAGCTTTCTTT.

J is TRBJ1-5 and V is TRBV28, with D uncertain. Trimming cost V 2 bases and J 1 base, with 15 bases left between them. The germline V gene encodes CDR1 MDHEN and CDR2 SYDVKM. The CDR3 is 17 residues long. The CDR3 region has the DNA TGTGCCAGCAGTTTACTGGCCGGTGGAGGAAGCAATCAGCCCCAGCATTTT. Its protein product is CASSLLAGGGSNQPQHF.